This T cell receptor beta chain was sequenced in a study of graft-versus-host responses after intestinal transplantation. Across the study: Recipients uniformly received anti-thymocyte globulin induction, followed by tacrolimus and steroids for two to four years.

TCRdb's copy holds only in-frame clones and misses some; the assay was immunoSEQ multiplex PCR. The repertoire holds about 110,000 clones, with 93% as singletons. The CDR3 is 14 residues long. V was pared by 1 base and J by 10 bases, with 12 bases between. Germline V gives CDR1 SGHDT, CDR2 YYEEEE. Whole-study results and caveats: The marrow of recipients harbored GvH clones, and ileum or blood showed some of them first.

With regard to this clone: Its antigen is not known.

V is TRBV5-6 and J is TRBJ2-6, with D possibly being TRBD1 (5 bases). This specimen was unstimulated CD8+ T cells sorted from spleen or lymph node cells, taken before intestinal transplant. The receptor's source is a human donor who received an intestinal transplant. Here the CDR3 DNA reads TGTGCCAGCAGCTTGACCGACAGTCGAAACGTCCTGACTTTC. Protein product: CASSLTDSRNVLTF. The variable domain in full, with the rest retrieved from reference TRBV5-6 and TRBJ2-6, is DAGVTQSPTHLIKTRGQQVTLRCSPKSGHDTVSWYQQALGQGPQFIFQYYEEEERQRGNFPDRFSGHQFPNYSSELNVNALLLGDSALYLCASSLTDSRNVLTFGAGSRLTVL.